The sample holds many counts of the clone carrying this T cell receptor beta chain. Its antigen is not known. Germline CDR1 is LGHNA and CDR2 is YSLEER. The CDR3 contains 15 residues. V lost 0 bases, J lost 9 bases, and 15 bases lay in between. These data are taken from a study of T-cell memory formation after mild COVID-19. Study-level points and caveats: CD8+ contracting clones occupied EMRA, while CD4+ ones occupied mainly CM and EM.

UMIs and sample barcodes were carried by the TCR alpha and TCR beta cDNA libraries that 5'RACE produced using constant-segment primers. TCRdb re-analysed the 5' RACE reads in MiXCR, keeping a single row per CDR3 protein. Among 200,000 to 250,000 distinct CDR3 sequences listed, about a sixth were seen once. V gene TRBV4-3 combines with J gene TRBJ2-4; D call uncertain. This sequence originates from a man younger than 35 who had mild COVID-19 (a few samples of this study predate the infection). Cell type and time point are not known. What was sequenced was PBMCs or a T cell subset sorted from them (not recorded which). The CDR3 region has the DNA TGCGCCAGCAGCCAAGACTTTGGGGTTGGACGCATTCAGTACTTC. Protein sequence: CASSQDFGVGRIQYF.